Shown below are 7 T cell receptor beta chains from a single sample sequenced in a study of T cells in localized non-small cell lung cancer. Libraries were prepared by immunoSEQ multiplex PCR; TCRdb keeps only in-frame clonotypes and omits some of them. In the table there are over 2,000 clones, approximately 40% of which are singletons. Specimen: lung tumor tissue, collected before any cancer treatment. These receptor sequences come from a woman aged 35 to 75 with stage II squamous cell lung carcinoma.

The table lists this clone with a few counts. V gene TRBV6-8 combines with J gene TRBJ2-6; 7 nucleotides agree with TRBD1. CDR3 length equals 15 residues. Per the germline V gene, CDR1 is MNHGY and CDR2 is SAAAGT. J was trimmed by 0 bases and V by 6 bases; bases with no gene match: 2. The CDR3 nucleotides read TGTGCCAGCAGGGGACAGAGCTCTGGGGCCAACGTCCTGACTTTC. Encoded protein: CASRGQSSGANVLTF.

The chain carries TRBV19 and TRBJ2-1, with TRBD2 matching 14 bases. The CDR3 contains 16 residues. J lost 6 bases, V lost 5 bases, and 6 bases had no gene match. Germline loops: CDR1 LNHDA, CDR2 SQIVND (reference sequence). The CDR3 protein is CASSRAGTSGSNEQFF. CDR3 DNA sequence: TGTGCCAGTAGTCGGGCCGGGACTAGCGGGAGCAATGAGCAGTTCTTC.

This clone was detected a few times. V gene TRBV7-4 combines with J gene TRBJ2-7; maybe TRBD1 (6 bases). Germline V gene sequence: CDR1 SGHVT, CDR2 SQSDAQ. Trimming removed 5 bases from V and 3 bases from J, with 11 bases in between. This CDR3 is 13 amino acids long. As DNA, the CDR3 is TGTGCCAGCAGCCGGACAGACCTCTACGAGCAGTACTTC. It translates to CASSRTDLYEQYF.

The chain joins TRBV19 to TRBJ2-1, with 7 bases that match TRBD2. CDR1 LNHDA and CDR2 SQIVND come from the germline V gene (reference sequence). CDR3 length: 16 amino acids. The V gene end was trimmed by 5 bases and the J gene end by 9 bases; junction bases not matched to a gene: 16. CDR3 sequence: CASSLKGGAGRVEQFF. CDR3 DNA sequence: TGTGCCAGTAGTCTCAAGGGAGGAGCAGGGAGGGTTGAGCAGTTCTTC.

V and J are TRBV28 and TRBJ1-1, with a possible D match to TRBD1 (5 bases). Trimming pared 8 bases from V and 6 bases from J, leaving 19 bases between. The CDR3 spans 14 residues. Germline loops: CDR1 MDHEN, CDR2 SYDVKM. CDR3 protein: CASRFGIEGSEAFF. Written as DNA, the CDR3 is TGTGCCAGCCGGTTTGGGATCGAGGGGTCTGAAGCTTTCTTT.

This clone came up a few times. J is TRBJ2-5 and V is TRBV6-9; possibly TRBD2 for D (6 bases). CDR3 size: 16 residues. CDR1 is MNHGY and CDR2 is SVAAGI in the germline V gene. V was cut by 8 bases and J by 3 bases, with 22 bases left in between. DNA of the CDR3: TGTGCCAGCTTGAGGTCCCTCGGAGGGAATGAAGAGACCCAGTACTTC. It yields the protein CASLRSLGGNEETQYF.

The chain combines TRBV14 with TRBJ2-1; maybe TRBD2 (7 bases). The CDR3 is made up of 16 amino acids. Germline V gene data show CDR1 as SGHDN and CDR2 as FVKESK. V lost 0 bases to trimming and J lost 6 bases, with 15 bases between them. In DNA form, the CDR3 reads TGTGCCAGCAGCCAAGATCGCGGGGGCTGGGCCAATGAGCAGTTCTTC. Translation: CASSQDRGGWANEQFF.